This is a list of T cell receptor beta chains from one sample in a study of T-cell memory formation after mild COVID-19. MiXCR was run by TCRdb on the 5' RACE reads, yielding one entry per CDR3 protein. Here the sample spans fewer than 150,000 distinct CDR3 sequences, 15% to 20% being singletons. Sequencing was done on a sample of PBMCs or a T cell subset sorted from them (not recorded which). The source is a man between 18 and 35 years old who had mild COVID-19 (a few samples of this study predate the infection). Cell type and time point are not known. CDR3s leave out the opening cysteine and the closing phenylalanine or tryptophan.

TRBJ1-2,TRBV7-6,ASSLVPEKFGYT
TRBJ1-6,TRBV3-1,ASSQGRGQNSPLH
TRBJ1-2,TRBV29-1,SVPDRGNYGYT
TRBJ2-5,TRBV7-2,ASSAGTGETQY
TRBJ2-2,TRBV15,ATSREEELF
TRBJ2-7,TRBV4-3,ASSQGVTGDGAYEQY
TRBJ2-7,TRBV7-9,ASSVEGAGEQY
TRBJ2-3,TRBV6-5,ASTPGGAPDTQY
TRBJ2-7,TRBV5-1,ASSFPQTGGDEQY
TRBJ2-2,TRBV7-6,ASSLAGYTGELF
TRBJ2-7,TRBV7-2,ASTVAGGEQY
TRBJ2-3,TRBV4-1,ASSLRQGAADTQY
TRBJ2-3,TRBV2,ASSEALRSTDTQY
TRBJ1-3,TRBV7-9,ASSVRRPRDRGPNTIY
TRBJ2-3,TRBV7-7,ASSRDRGADTQY
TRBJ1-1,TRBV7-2,ASSIKVGNTEAF
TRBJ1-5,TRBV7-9,ASSFRGDQPQH
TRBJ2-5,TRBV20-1,SAREEETQY
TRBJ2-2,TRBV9,ASSGGLGGELF
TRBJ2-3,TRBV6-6,ASRRPSGSTDTQY